The T cell receptor (beta chain) under discussion was sequenced for a study of cytomegalovirus exposure and HLA in healthy donors. Whole-study results and caveats: Cytomegalovirus status was reportedly diagnosed by the classifier with high specificity and sensitivity. Immune exposure information comprised only CMV serostatus. The investigators catalogued 150 or so TCR beta chains as cytomegalovirus-associated. In a later analysis, HLA-associated TCR beta chains were more clonally expanded than equally common others.

This clone was observed a single time. Its target is unknown. PCR involved 60 Vbeta and 13 Jbeta primers. This table comes from immunoSEQ multiplex PCR, and its TCRdb copy is limited to in-frame clones, with some not included. The table has about 140,000 clones, around 77% seen once; the top ten hold approximately 4.9%. The CDR3 loop spans 15 amino acids. V lost 1 base and J 3 bases, leaving 10 bases between the germline ends. From germline, CDR1 is LNHDA and CDR2 SQIVND (reference sequence). Material for sequencing was PBMCs. The sequence was collected from a woman between 45 and 60 years old in good health and CMV-seronegative. The chain joins TRBV19 to TRBJ1-5, with D uncertain. The CDR3 reads CASSIGVEANQPQHF. CDR3 in DNA: TGTGCCAGTAGTATAGGGGTCGAGGCCAATCAGCCCCAGCATTTT.